The T cell receptor (beta chain) under discussion was sequenced for a study of Ad26.COV2.S vaccination and SARS-CoV-2 variants. About the research overall: Into the muscle, Ad26.COV2.S was dosed once or twice, 56 days apart. Findings and caveats of the study: There was a possibility that the TCR breadth and depth analyses underestimated total T cell responses.

On this clone itself: Its antigen is not known.

Here immunoSEQ multiplex PCR was the method, and the copy in TCRdb shows in-frame clones only, minus some. The repertoire includes roughly 380,000 clones, about 88% of them detected once, and 3% to 4% sits in the top ten. Treatment here: 15 to 20 received Ad26.COV2.S at low or high dose, single or two shots; a few received placebo; per-sample allocation not given. Collection of the samples took place on day 63 after the first injection of vaccine or placebo. CDR3 length: 13 amino acids. Germline V gives CDR1 MNHEY, CDR2 SVGAGI. The V end was cut by 5 bases, the J end by 0 bases, with 8 bases between.

The specimen was peripheral blood, collected in a trial of Ad26.COV2.S vaccine versus placebo. The V gene is TRBV6-5, the J gene TRBJ2-7; D not resolved. The origin of this receptor is a person aged 18-60 years who received the Ad26.COV2.S COVID-19 vaccine or a placebo. DNA for the CDR3: TGTGCCAGCAGTACCGGGCCCTCCTACGAGCAGTACTTC. Translation: CASSTGPSYEQYF.